The 5 T cell receptor beta chains below come from one sample, sequenced in a study of identical twins. A single record per CDR3 protein comes from TCRdb applying MiXCR to the 5' RACE reads. The table lists hundreds of thousands of distinct CDR3 sequences, about 9.4% of them singletons. These records were also assigned to another study, of yellow fever vaccine responses in identical twins.

Sample: PBMCs. The receptor set was obtained from a woman between 18 and 30 years old in good health.

This clonotype was observed a handful of times. J is TRBJ2-7 and V is TRBV7-2; D possibly corresponds to TRBD2 (6 bases). The CDR3 consists of 14 residues. The germline CDR1 and CDR2 sequences are SGHTA and FQGNSA. The V and J ends lost 5 bases and 3 bases respectively, with 14 bases between them. This CDR3 reads CASSPGLGFYEQYF. The CDR3 DNA reads TGTGCCAGCAGCCCGGGACTGGGATTCTACGAGCAGTACTTC.

This clonotype was seen only a few times. The genes are TRBV3-1 and TRBJ1-1, with TRBD1 matching over 7 bases. With 0 bases clipped from V and 8 bases from J, the junction kept 6 bases outside the gene matches. This CDR3 is built from 14 residues. In germline, CDR1 is LGHDT, CDR2 YNNKEL (reference sequence). Here the CDR3 DNA reads TGTGCCAGCAGCCAAGAGGTAGGACAGGTAGAAGCTTTCTTT. Its translation: CASSQEVGQVEAFF.

This clonotype came up many times. V is TRBV2 and J is TRBJ2-2; D is undetermined. Trimming took off 3 bases at V and 7 bases at J, with 15 bases between the two ends. The germline V gene encodes CDR1 SNHLY and CDR2 FYNNEI. The CDR3 totals 15 residues. The CDR3 DNA follows: TGTGCCAGCAGTGATATTCCCGGGTCTGGCGGGGAGCTGTTTTTT. Amino acid sequence: CASSDIPGSGGELFF. The full variable domain, with the rest looked up from reference TRBV2 and TRBJ2-2, is EPEVTQTPSHQVTQMGQEVILRCVPISNHLYFYWYRQILGQKVEFLVSFYNNEISEKSEIFDDQFSVERPDGSNFTLKIRSTKLEDSAMYFCASSDIPGSGGELFFGEGSRLTVL.

A note on this clonotype: One end of the junction does not line up with germline, which may come from a read error. This sequence joins TRBV6-1 and TRBJ2-5; TRBD2 matches 8 bases. The germline V gene has CDR1 MNHNS and CDR2 SASEGT. CDR3 size: 13 residues. DNA for the CDR3: TGTGCCAGCAGCGGGGGGGAGCGGGATCCCGTACACTTC. Encoded protein: CASSGGERDPVHF.

The CDR3 protein is CASSQAPRLDLGYEQYF. Here the CDR3 DNA reads TGTGCCAGCAGCCAAGCACCCCGACTAGATTTAGGATACGAGCAGTACTTC. The J gene is TRBJ2-7, the V gene TRBV3-1; the D gene is possibly TRBD2 (6 bases). Germline CDR1 is LGHDT and CDR2 is YNNKEL (reference sequence). V gave up 1 base and J gave up 4 bases, with 20 bases separating them. This CDR3 is built from 17 residues.